This entry is about one T cell receptor beta chain. The CDR3 runs to 14 residues. Per the germline V gene, CDR1 is SEHNR and CDR2 is FQNEAQ (reference sequence). Using immunoSEQ multiplex PCR, the repertoire was profiled, and TCRdb retains in-frame clones only, with some absent. In the table there are more than 500,000 clones, 90% to 95% of which are singletons. The entry originates in a study of shared clonotypes between healthy human individuals. Selected positively for CCR7 and CD45RO-negative, naive CD8 cells excluded terminally differentiated effector memory CD45RA+ cells. The V call is TRBV7-9, the J call TRBJ2-5; D may be TRBD2 (6 bases). The DNA end favors TRBJ2-7, so the J call may be wrong. Sequenced sample: naive CD8+ T cells sorted from blood. This sequence originates from a woman between 25 and 40 years old in good health. CDR3 in DNA: TGTGCCAGCAGCTCGACTAGTTTGTTCGGCGAGCAGTACTTC. It encodes CASSSTSLFGEQYF.